One T cell receptor (beta chain) is described in this entry. This clonotype was counted a few times. Its recognized antigen is unknown. Per-nucleotide qualities are absent, and no much larger clonotype sits a single base away. Library prep was done by 5' RACE. Instrument on record: Illumina HiSeq 2000. A universal primer binding site was introduced by template switching, and a unique molecular identifier was present in the final cDNA, enabling accurate counting of TCR cDNA molecules. Specific primers in the conserved constant-segment region were used to synthesize first-strand cDNA for TCR alpha and beta chains. To control for contamination, every cDNA library carried two barcodes: a SMART-Mk sample barcode plus Illumina barcodes. TruSeq adapter sequences, together with Illumina sample barcodes, were added in two successive PCR steps. TCR alpha and beta cDNA libraries were sequenced on the Illumina HiSeq platform with custom primers. In the original analysis: MiGEC processed the raw reads to extract unique molecular identifiers, while MiXCR was used to determine the CDR3 positions. Recombination models were inferred per individual with the repgenHMM and IGoR tools using an EM algorithm. Shared clonotype analysis was performed with the tcR package in R, normalizing sharing by the product of cloneset sizes. To study raw recombination without the effects of thymic and clonal selection, out-of-frame nonproductive sequences were analyzed. Using fastp trimming at Q25 and MiXCR clonotype assembly, TCRdb reanalyzed the public sequencing data and kept in-frame beta chains. Every CDR3 protein is listed once, alongside the most common genes and DNA of its rows. The authors' filters were not applied to this entry. This sample gives nearly 900,000 distinct CDR3 sequences in total; 10% to 15% of them show up just once. The ten largest account for roughly 1.6% of the sample.

V and J are truncated by 0 bases and 8 bases respectively, leaving an intervening sequence of 14 bases. From the cysteine through the phenylalanine, the CDR3 covers 14 amino acids. Solely the CDR3 DNA is kept, with 42 bases framed from the first base. CDR1 and CDR2, looked up from the germline V gene (reference sequence), are DFQATT and SNEGSKA. Only healthy Caucasian donors were included. The twin cohort comprised three pairs of female monozygotic twins, all aged about 18 to 30 years. The RNA used for TCR libraries was isolated from peripheral blood mononuclear cells. This specimen belongs to a study of identical twins (dated by TCRdb to the mid-2010s). Regarding the study in general: TCR alpha and beta repertoires from monozygotic twins, unrelated adults of various ages and cord blood were deep-sequenced to test whether fetal clonotypes persist. Replicate twin experiments were performed at different times using different library preparation protocols to rule out contamination.

Study-wide conclusions, independent of this receptor: Abundant cord blood beta clonotypes carried fewer insertions; young adult naive repertoires showed a weaker similar trend, while memory repertoires showed none. Recombination models systematically underestimated out-of-frame TCR alpha sharing in monozygotic twins but agreed with sharing between unrelated individuals. Compared with coincidental sharing between unrelated individuals, an excess of low generation-probability sequences was observed among out-of-frame TCR alpha sequences shared between twins. A weaker excess of twin sharing was found in beta out-of-frame sequences because the signal-to-noise ratio was lowered by fewer shared sequences. Zero-insertion analyses could be partly confounded by invariant T cells such as MAIT and iNKT, although diverse VJ usage argued against such confounding for most clonotypes. Because the same donors could not be followed over many years, the conclusions depended on cross-sectional statistical analysis.

The sample was also reused in another study, on yellow fever vaccine responses in identical twins. From the second report: According to the authors, the vaccine-induced T cell response in identical twins seemed to be partly convergent and partly specific to each individual. Focusing on identical twins, the study followed the T cell clones that responded to the vaccine, and did so with precision.

The source of this sequence is a woman aged 18-30 years in good health. Specimen: PBMCs. The rearranged segments are TRBV20-1 and TRBJ2-1; the D gene lacks a confident call. The CDR3 protein: CSARDLDFWDEQFF. The DNA is TGCAGTGCTAGAGATCTGGATTTTTGGGATGAGCAGTTCTTC.